This T cell receptor (beta chain) was identified during a study of early T cells in non-severe SARS-CoV-2 infection. Individually, cDNA molecules had unique molecular identifiers attached to them. TCRdb analysed the 5' RACE reads with MiXCR anew, one entry per CDR3 protein. Altogether nearly 30,000 distinct CDR3 sequences are present, 4% to 5.5% being singletons, with the ten largest covering approximately 10%. This clonotype occurred many times. Germline assignment: CDR1 SGHAT and CDR2 FQNNGV. V lost 5 bases and J lost 1; bases outside the gene matches: 1. The CDR3 sequence is 13 residues long. The receptor's source is an adult who was a healthcare worker with PCR-confirmed SARS-CoV-2 infection or an uninfected control (not recorded which). The chain employs TRBV11-2 and TRBJ1-1, with TRBD1 identical over 7 bases. The sequenced material came from whole blood. The CDR3 bases are TGTGCCAGCAGCCGGGACAGGAACACTGAAGCTTTCTTT. Its protein is CASSRDRNTEAFF.